The source of this T cell receptor (beta chain) is a study of tumor-infiltrating lymphocytes in primary liver carcinoma. Background on the study: Patients of both sexes were 30 to 69 years old. These were node-negative, non-metastatic T1-T3 tumors of about 4 to 11 cm.

TCR beta cDNA was reverse-transcribed from 500 ng of total RNA. The reaction used a constant-region primer and ProtoScript II reverse transcriptase. Libraries of TCR beta came from three nested multiplex PCR rounds with slightly modified ARM-PCR. Investigators reported that the first two PCR rounds, at 10 to 11 cycles each, used TRBV1-TRBV30 forward primers with a C-beta reverse primer. Each CDR3 protein gets one entry after TCRdb re-called the multiplex PCR reads with MiXCR. The sample yields tens of thousands of distinct CDR3 sequences, about three quarters seen once. Deletions cut 8 bases from V and 12 bases from J, with 22 bases between. The CDR3 has 13 amino acids. In germline, CDR1 is SGHAT, CDR2 FQNNGV. Scientists recovered RNA and DNA together from approximately 20-30 mg of unsorted bulk tissue. Each sampled tumor had five separate regions taken from it.

The chain joins TRBV11-2 to TRBJ1-1, with D uncertain. Sample: liver tumor tissue from sampling region 1. The subset denotes: tumor region T1, superior pole. The TCR originated in a man in his forties or fifties with primary liver carcinoma and hepatitis B virus infection. The CDR3 sequence is CASGVSGDTETFF. CDR3 coding DNA: TGTGCCAGCGGTGTGTCGGGCGACACTGAGACTTTCTTT.